This T cell receptor beta chain was sequenced in a study of cytomegalovirus exposure and HLA in healthy donors. Study outcomes and limitations: The productive fraction for most TCR beta V segments was about 87% or about 30% in an earlier analysis.

Every donor was a healthy person donating bone marrow. A multiplex PCR was run with 60 Vbeta primers and 13 Jbeta primers. Clones were sequenced by immunoSEQ multiplex PCR, and TCRdb holds only the in-frame ones, with some missing. The sample holds 250,000 to 350,000 clones, approximately 90% seen once. Points on this clone: As yet, its antigen is unknown.

The germline V gene encodes CDR1 SGHAT and CDR2 FQNNGV. V gave up 5 bases and J gave up 4 bases, with 9 bases separating them. The CDR3 has 14 residues. This TCR came from a woman aged 18 to 35 in good health and CMV-seronegative. The sequencing sample was made of PBMCs. This sequence joins TRBV11-2 and TRBJ2-6, with D perhaps TRBD2 (6 bases). The CDR3 reads CASSGGLGANVLTF. The CDR3 nucleotides read TGTGCCAGCAGCGGGGGGTTGGGGGCCAACGTCCTGACTTTC.